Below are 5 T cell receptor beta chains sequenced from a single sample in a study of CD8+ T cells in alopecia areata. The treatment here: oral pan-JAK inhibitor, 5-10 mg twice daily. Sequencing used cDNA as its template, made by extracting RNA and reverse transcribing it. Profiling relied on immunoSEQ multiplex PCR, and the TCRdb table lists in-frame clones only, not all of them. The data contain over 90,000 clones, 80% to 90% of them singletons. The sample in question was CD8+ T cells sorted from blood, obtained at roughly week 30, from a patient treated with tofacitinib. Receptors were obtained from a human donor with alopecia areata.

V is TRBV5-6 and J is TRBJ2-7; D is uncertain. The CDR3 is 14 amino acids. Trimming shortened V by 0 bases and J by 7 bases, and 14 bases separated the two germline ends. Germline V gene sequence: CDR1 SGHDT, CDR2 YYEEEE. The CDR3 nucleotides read TGTGCCAGCAGCTTGGGGCAGCCACCCTTGGAGCAGTACTTC. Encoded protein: CASSLGQPPLEQYF. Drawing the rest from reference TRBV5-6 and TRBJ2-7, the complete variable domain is DAGVTQSPTHLIKTRGQQVTLRCSPKSGHDTVSWYQQALGQGPQFIFQYYEEEERQRGNFPDRFSGHQFPNYSSELNVNALLLGDSALYLCASSLGQPPLEQYFGPGTRLTVT.

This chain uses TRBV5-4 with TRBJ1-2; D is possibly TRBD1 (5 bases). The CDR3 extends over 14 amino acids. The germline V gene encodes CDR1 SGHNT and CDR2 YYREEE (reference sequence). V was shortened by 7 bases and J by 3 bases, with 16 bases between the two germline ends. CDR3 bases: TGTGCCAGCGGGAGGGACGGATCTTACTATGGCTACACCTTC. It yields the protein CASGRDGSYYGYTF.

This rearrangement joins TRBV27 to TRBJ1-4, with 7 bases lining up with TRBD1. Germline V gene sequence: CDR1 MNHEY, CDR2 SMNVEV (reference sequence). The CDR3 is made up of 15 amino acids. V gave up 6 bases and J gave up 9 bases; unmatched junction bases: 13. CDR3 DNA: TGTGCCAGCAGGCCCCGGGACAGCGCCTTTCAAAAACTGTTTTTT. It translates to CASRPRDSAFQKLFF.

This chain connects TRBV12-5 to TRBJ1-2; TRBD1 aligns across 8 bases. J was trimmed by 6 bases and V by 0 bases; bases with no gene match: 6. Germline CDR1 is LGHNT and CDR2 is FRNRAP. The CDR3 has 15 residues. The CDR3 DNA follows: TGTGCTAGTGGTTTGGTCACCGACAGGGGTCATGGCTACACCTTC. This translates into CASGLVTDRGHGYTF.

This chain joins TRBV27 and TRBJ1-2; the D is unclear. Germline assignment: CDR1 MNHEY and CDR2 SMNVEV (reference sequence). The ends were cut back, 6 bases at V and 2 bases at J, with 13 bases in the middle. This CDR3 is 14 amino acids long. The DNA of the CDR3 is TGTGCCAGCAGCCCCTCGCTAGGGAACTATGGCTACACCTTC. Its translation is CASSPSLGNYGYTF.